The 25 T cell receptor beta chains in this list originate from one sample, sequenced in a study of cytomegalovirus exposure and HLA in healthy donors. The PCR made use of 60 Vbeta and 13 Jbeta primers. The repertoire was sequenced with immunoSEQ multiplex PCR; TCRdb's copy has only in-frame clones and lacks some. The sample shows around 260,000 clones, about 80% of them seen only once. The specimen sequenced was PBMCs. These receptors were obtained from a girl aged 2 to 10 in good health and CMV-seronegative.

The rearrangement uses TRBV10-3 and TRBJ1-5; D might be TRBD1 (5 bases). This CDR3 spans 17 amino acids. Germline V gene data show CDR1 as ENHRY and CDR2 as SYGVKD. With 0 bases removed from V and 4 bases from J, the gap between germline ends came to 16 bases. CDR3 amino acids: CAISESTGQGWNQPQHF. The CDR3 nucleotides are TGTGCCATCAGTGAGTCTACTGGGCAGGGTTGGAATCAGCCCCAGCATTTT.

V usage is TRBV30 and J usage is TRBJ2-4, with D tentatively TRBD2 (5 bases). The germline CDR1 and CDR2 sequences are GTSNPN and SVGIG (reference sequence). This CDR3 is built from 14 residues. Trimming took 1 base from V and 4 from J, leaving 11 bases between them. CDR3 amino acids: CAWSDQAAKNIQYF. In nucleotides, the CDR3 is TGTGCCTGGAGTGACCAAGCGGCAAAAAACATTCAGTACTTC.

This clone occurred once. The CDR3 sequence: CASSAQPDRGEQFF. As DNA, the CDR3 is TGTGCCAGCAGCGCCCAACCGGATCGGGGTGAGCAGTTCTTC. The rearrangement uses TRBV7-6 and TRBJ2-1; TRBD2 might be the D (5 bases). This CDR3 contains 14 residues. Germline V lookup: CDR1 SGHVS, CDR2 FNYEAQ. V was clipped by 5 bases and J by 9 bases, with 17 bases between them.

CDR3 coding DNA: TGTGCCAGCAGAGCCAATCAGCCCCAGCATTTT. It codes for CASRANQPQHF. This chain joins TRBV6-1 and TRBJ1-5; D remains ambiguous. V dropped 6 bases and J dropped 3 bases, with 3 bases sitting between them. The CDR3 runs to 11 residues. The V gene's germline CDR1 is MNHNS and CDR2 SASEGT.

The chain recombines TRBV19 with TRBJ2-7; the match to TRBD1 covers 9 bases. There are 15 residues in the CDR3. The ends lost 6 bases at V and 0 bases at J; junction bases unmatched: 6. CDR1 and CDR2 from the germline V gene are LNHDA and SQIVND (reference sequence). The CDR3 region is CASSLSGQGSYEQYF. Here the CDR3 DNA reads TGTGCCAGTAGCCTTTCGGGACAGGGCTCCTACGAGCAGTACTTC.

This clone was picked up a small number of times. The chain uses TRBV30 and TRBJ2-1; TRBD2 agrees at 7 bases. This CDR3 has 15 amino acids. The V gene's germline CDR1 is GTSNPN and CDR2 SVGIG (reference sequence). Losses at the gene ends were 3 bases for V and 0 bases for J; bases not matched to a gene: 5. The CDR3: CAWSRGGSSYNEQFF. The CDR3 nucleotides read TGTGCCTGGAGCCGGGGCGGGAGCTCCTACAATGAGCAGTTCTTC.

This clone has more than one count but fewer than ten. The chain is built from TRBV30 and TRBJ2-2; 8 bases map to TRBD2. V gave up 8 bases and J gave up 5 bases; unmatched junction bases: 7. CDR1 and CDR2 (germline): GTSNPN, SVGIG (reference sequence). CDR3 length: 13 residues. In DNA, the CDR3 is TGTGCCCGGGGGGGCCTCCAGACCGGGGAGCTGTTTTTT. Amino acids: CARGGLQTGELFF.

The V gene is TRBV7-9, the J gene TRBJ1-1; D call uncertain. V was shortened by 1 base and J by 11 bases, with 8 bases between the two germline ends. The CDR3 runs 11 residues. Germline V gives CDR1 SEHNR, CDR2 FQNEAQ (reference sequence). CDR3 DNA: TGTGCCAGCAGCTTAGGGTTTCAGGCTTTCTTT. Protein: CASSLGFQAFF.

The gene calls are TRBV6-5 and TRBJ1-1, with D possibly being TRBD1 (5 bases). In germline, CDR1 is MNHEY, CDR2 SVGAGI. V lost 3 bases and J 6 bases, leaving 14 bases between the germline ends. The CDR3 has 14 residues. This CDR3 is CASSYSGGNPEAFF. The CDR3, as DNA: TGTGCCAGCAGTTATTCGGGGGGAAATCCTGAAGCTTTCTTT.

This chain uses TRBV19 with TRBJ1-6, with 7 bases lining up with TRBD1. V shed 7 bases and J 7 bases; nucleotides not matched to a gene: 13. CDR3 length: 16 residues. CDR1 LNHDA and CDR2 SQIVND come from the germline V gene (reference sequence). DNA of the CDR3: TGTGCCAGTAATGTAGGGCCAGGGGGTTCGAATTCACCCCTCCACTTT. Amino acid sequence: CASNVGPGGSNSPLHF.

CDR3 loop: CASSLDTSSYNEQFF. The DNA of the CDR3 is TGTGCCAGCAGCTTGGACACTAGCAGCTACAATGAGCAGTTCTTC. The chain has TRBV5-4 and TRBJ2-1; tentatively, D is TRBD2 (6 bases). Trimming cost V 0 bases and J 3 bases, with 10 bases left between them. Germline CDR1 SGHNT, CDR2 YYREEE (reference sequence). CDR3 length equals 15 residues.

This sequence joins TRBV7-9 and TRBJ2-1; D might be TRBD1 (5 bases). Trimming cost V 5 bases and J 9 bases, with 20 bases left between them. This CDR3 is built from 15 residues. Per germline, CDR1 SEHNR and CDR2 FQNEAQ (reference sequence). The CDR3 loop is CASSLHGPQRGEQFF. The CDR3 nucleotides are TGTGCCAGCAGCCTACACGGGCCCCAAAGGGGTGAGCAGTTCTTC.

V and J are TRBV29-1 and TRBJ2-3; 11 positions match TRBD2. V lost 6 bases and J lost 2; bases outside the gene matches: 7. The CDR3 runs to 15 residues. CDR1 is SQVTM and CDR2 is ANQGSEA in the germline V gene. The CDR3 region is CSVSSGGTNTDTQYF. In DNA form, the CDR3 reads TGCAGCGTGTCTAGCGGGGGGACTAACACAGATACGCAGTATTTT.

V and J are TRBV5-4 and TRBJ1-2; D call uncertain. V dropped 2 bases and J dropped 1 base, with 6 bases sitting between them. The CDR3 length is 13 residues. The germline CDR1 and CDR2 sequences are SGHNT and YYREEE (reference sequence). As DNA, the CDR3 is TGTGCCAGCAGCTTACAGAGTAACTATGGCTACACCTTC. Translation gives CASSLQSNYGYTF.

This chain links TRBV6-6 with TRBJ2-7; TRBD2 is a possible D gene (5 bases). V lost 7 bases and J lost 2, with 12 bases in between. Germline CDR1 is MNHNY and CDR2 is SVGAGI (reference sequence). This CDR3 spans 13 amino acids. The CDR3 region has the DNA TGTGCCAGCACCGACCCGGGGACCTACGAGCAGTACTTC. Translating gives CASTDPGTYEQYF.

V usage is TRBV27 and J usage is TRBJ2-1, with D hard to call. The V end was cut by 4 bases, the J end by 6 bases, with 10 bases between. The CDR3 runs 13 residues. Germline CDR1 MNHEY, CDR2 SMNVEV (reference sequence). This CDR3 is CASSWALANEQFF. CDR3 nucleotides: TGTGCCAGCAGTTGGGCCCTGGCCAATGAGCAGTTCTTC.

The chain recombines TRBV27 with TRBJ2-7, with D possibly TRBD2 on 6 matching bases. The CDR3 is 17 amino acids. V lost 3 bases and J 6 bases, leaving 24 bases between the germline ends. The germline gives CDR1 MNHEY, CDR2 SMNVEV (reference sequence). The CDR3 loop is CASSLGGGLTPGREQYF. The DNA of the CDR3 is TGTGCCAGCAGTTTGGGGGGAGGACTAACCCCCGGGCGCGAGCAGTACTTC.

Only a few counts were recorded for this clone. The junction and the germline gene differ at one end; a read error may be behind it. The chain recombines TRBV7-9 with TRBJ2-7, with 13 bases fitting TRBD2. CDR1 and CDR2 (germline): SEHNR, FQNEAQ (reference sequence). The CDR3 loop spans 15 amino acids. The CDR3 loop reads CSSSWTSGSSYEQYF. The CDR3 DNA is TGTTCCAGCAGCTGGACTAGCGGGAGCTCCTACGAGCAGTACTTC.

This clone appeared once. The rearrangement joins TRBV30 to TRBJ1-3; no reliable D call. CDR1 GTSNPN and CDR2 SVGIG come from the germline V gene (reference sequence). This CDR3 spans 11 amino acids. V lost 0 bases and J lost 9, with 6 bases in between. The CDR3 is CAWSVKATIYF. The CDR3 bases are TGTGCCTGGAGTGTAAAAGCCACCATATATTTT. The full variable domain, with the rest looked up from reference TRBV30 and TRBJ1-3, is SQTIHQWPATLVQPVGSPLSLECTVEGTSNPNLYWYRQAAGRGLQLLFYSVGIGQISSEVPQNLSASRPQDRQFILSSKKLLLSDSGFYLCAWSVKATIYFGEGSWLTVV.

A note on this clone: A read error is likely, as this CDR3 ends without the conserved phenylalanine or tryptophan. This chain links TRBV6-1 with TRBJ2-2; TRBD1 matches at 7 bases. The CDR3 spans 15 residues. The germline V gene encodes CDR1 MNHNS and CDR2 SASEGT. V shed 8 bases and J 6 bases; nucleotides not matched to a gene: 12. The CDR3 region has the DNA TGTGCCAGCTCAGTCTGGACAGGTAGCCCCGGGGAGCTGTTTCTT. Translation gives CASSVWTGSPGELFL.

This clone was observed a few times. The genes are TRBV7-3 and TRBJ2-7; 8 positions agree with TRBD2. V dropped 1 base and J dropped 7; count of bases not matched to a gene: 12. The CDR3 is made up of 16 amino acids. CDR1 and CDR2 (germline): SGHTA, FQGTGA. The CDR3 spells CASSLNVGTSYGEQYF. The CDR3 nucleotides are TGTGCCAGCAGCTTAAACGTAGGGACTAGTTATGGAGAGCAGTACTTC.

The sample holds a few counts of this clone. This sequence joins TRBV18 and TRBJ2-2; D ambiguous. This CDR3 spans 15 amino acids. The V gene's germline CDR1 is KGHSH and CDR2 LQKENI. Trimming took off 0 bases at V and 4 bases at J, with 9 bases between the two ends. CDR3 sequence: CASSPPILGTGELFF. The CDR3 nucleotides are TGTGCCAGCTCACCACCGATCCTAGGCACCGGGGAGCTGTTTTTT. Drawing the rest from reference TRBV18 and TRBJ2-2, the complete variable domain is NAGVMQNPRHLVRRRGQEARLRCSPMKGHSHVYWYRQLPEEGLKFMVYLQKENIIDESGMPKERFSAEFPKEGPSILRIQQVVRGDSAAYFCASSPPILGTGELFFGEGSRLTVL.

This clone was picked up a small number of times. The genes are TRBV10-3 and TRBJ2-2; a weak D match, TRBD1 (5 bases). The CDR3 runs to 17 residues. Between the trimmed V and J ends, which lost 10 bases and 4 bases, there was a span of 25 bases. CDR1 is ENHRY, CDR2 SYGVKD, per germline. Here the CDR3 reads CATKLKASQGITGELFF. DNA of the CDR3: TGTGCCACTAAACTAAAGGCAAGCCAGGGAATCACCGGGGAGCTGTTTTTT.

This clone was seen once. This sequence joins TRBV5-1 and TRBJ2-7, with TRBD2 as a possible D gene (6 bases). The ends were cut back, 0 bases at V and 7 bases at J, with 8 bases in the middle. Germline lookup yields CDR1 SGHRS and CDR2 YFSETQ. This CDR3 is 12 amino acids long. DNA for the CDR3: TGCGCCAGCAGCTTGGAGGGAGGAGAGCAGTACTTC. It is translated as CASSLEGGEQYF. Using reference TRBV5-1 and TRBJ2-7 for the parts outside the CDR3, the full variable domain is KAGVTQTPRYLIKTRGQQVTLSCSPISGHRSVSWYQQTPGQGLQFLFEYFSETQRNKGNFPGRFSGRQFSNSRSEMNVSTLELGDSALYLCASSLEGGEQYFGPGTRLTVT.

J is TRBJ1-4 and V is TRBV11-2; 8 nucleotides agree with TRBD1. V was clipped by 1 base and J by 5 bases; unmatched bases: 6. CDR1 SGHAT and CDR2 FQNNGV come from the germline V gene. This CDR3 region has 16 residues. The CDR3 DNA reads as TGTGCCAGCAGCTTAGGGTCCTGGACAGGGAATGAAAAACTGTTTTTT. It is translated as CASSLGSWTGNEKLFF.